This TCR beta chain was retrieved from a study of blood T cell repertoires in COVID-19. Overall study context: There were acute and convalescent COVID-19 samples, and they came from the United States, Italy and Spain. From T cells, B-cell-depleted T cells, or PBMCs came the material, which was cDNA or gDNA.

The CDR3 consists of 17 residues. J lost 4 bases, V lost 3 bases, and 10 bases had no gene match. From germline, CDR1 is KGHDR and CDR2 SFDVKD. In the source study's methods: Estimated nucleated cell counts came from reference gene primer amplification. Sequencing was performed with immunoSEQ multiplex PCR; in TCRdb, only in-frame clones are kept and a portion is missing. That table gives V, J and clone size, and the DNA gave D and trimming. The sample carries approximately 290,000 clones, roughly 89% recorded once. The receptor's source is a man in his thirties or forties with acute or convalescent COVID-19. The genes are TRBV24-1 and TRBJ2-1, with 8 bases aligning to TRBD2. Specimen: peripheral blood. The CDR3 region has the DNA TGTGCCACCAGTGATCCCAGAGGAAGCGGGGGATACAATGAGCAGTTCTTC. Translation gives CATSDPRGSGGYNEQFF.